This T cell receptor (beta chain) comes out of a study of radiation and T cells in renal cell carcinoma. The V and J ends lost 1 base and 3 bases respectively, with 13 bases between them. This CDR3 is built from 15 residues. Germline V CDR1 and CDR2: SEHNR, FQNEAQ (reference sequence). The method was immunoSEQ multiplex PCR; TCRdb's version includes in-frame clones alone and lacks a portion of them. The sample consists of 24,000 or so clones, around 57% of them appearing once. Described treatment: treatment-naive control, cytoreductive nephrectomy. The chain uses TRBV7-9 and TRBJ2-7; possibly TRBD1 for D (7 bases). The sample in question was tumor tissue, obtained from a patient whose treatment was nephrectomy without radiotherapy. The source of this sequence is a human donor with renal cell carcinoma. As DNA, the CDR3 is TGTGCCAGCAGCTTAGGTCTCAGGGGGGACTACGAGCAGTACTTC. This translates into CASSLGLRGDYEQYF.